This T cell receptor beta chain was sequenced in a study of memory CD4+ T cells and cytomegalovirus serostatus. About the research overall: Of the healthy Belgian adults, roughly ten were CMV seropositive and 20 to 25 seronegative.

Sequenced by immunoSEQ multiplex PCR; TCRdb stores in-frame clones only, minus some. In the table there are 85,000 to 100,000 clones, about four fifths of which are singletons. Unmatched junction bases numbered 3, after V lost 3 bases and J lost 1 base. Germline V gene lookup returns CDR1 SGHNT and CDR2 YYREEE (reference sequence). The length of the CDR3 is 15 residues. Study observations and caveats: The CMV-associated TCR signature appears largely within the CD4+ memory repertoire. CD4+ memory repertoires contained about 40% of the roughly 150 reported CMV TCRbeta sequences.

Single viable CD3+CD4+CD8-CD45RO+ cells were sorted as the memory CD4+ T cells. Positive selection with CD4 microbeads enriched total CD4+ T cells. This clone appeared a few times. Its antigen remains unidentified. Sample: memory CD4+ T cells from blood. The chain uses TRBV5-4 and TRBJ2-2; 7 bases map to TRBD1. This receptor was obtained from an adult in good health and CMV-seropositive. The CDR3, as DNA: TGTGCCAGCAGCTCCGGGACAGAGAACACCGGGGAGCTGTTTTTT. Protein sequence: CASSSGTENTGELFF.